The TCR beta chain under discussion was sequenced for a study of long-term antiretroviral therapy in people with HIV. The study's findings and limits: Therapy changes, viral resistance and ART adherence were not documented in the available data. The repertoire was dominated at all time points by clones expanded before ART.

A remark on this clone: As yet, its antigen is unknown.

The study used samples holding roughly 1-10 million cryopreserved PBMC before DNA extraction. Running of the v3.0 immunoSEQ assay took place at survey level. Assay used: immunoSEQ multiplex PCR; TCRdb lists only in-frame clones, some missing. The sample holds around 34,000 clones, around 74% seen once. The CDR3 length is 13 residues. In germline, CDR1 is SGHTA, CDR2 FQGNSA. The V gene end was trimmed by 6 bases and the J gene end by 7 bases; junction bases not matched to a gene: 9. Sequencing was performed on unsorted PBMCs, taken 3 years after starting antiretroviral therapy. J is TRBJ2-7 and V is TRBV7-2; 7 positions match TRBD2. This TCR derives from a man aged 45 to 65 with HIV. The CDR3 region has the DNA TGTGCCAGCAGACGGGACTATGCGGGGGAGCAGTACTTC. This codes for CASRRDYAGEQYF.